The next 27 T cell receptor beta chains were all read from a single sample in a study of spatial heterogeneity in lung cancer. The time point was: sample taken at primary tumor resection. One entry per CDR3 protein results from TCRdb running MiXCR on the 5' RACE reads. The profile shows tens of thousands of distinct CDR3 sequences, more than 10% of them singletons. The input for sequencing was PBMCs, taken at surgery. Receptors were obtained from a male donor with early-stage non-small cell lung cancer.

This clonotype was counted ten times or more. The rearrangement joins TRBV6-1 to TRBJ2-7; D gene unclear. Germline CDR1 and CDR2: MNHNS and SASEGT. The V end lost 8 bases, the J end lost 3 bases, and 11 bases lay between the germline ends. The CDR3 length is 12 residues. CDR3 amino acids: CASARILYEQYF. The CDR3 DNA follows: TGTGCCAGCGCCCGGATCCTCTACGAGCAGTACTTC.

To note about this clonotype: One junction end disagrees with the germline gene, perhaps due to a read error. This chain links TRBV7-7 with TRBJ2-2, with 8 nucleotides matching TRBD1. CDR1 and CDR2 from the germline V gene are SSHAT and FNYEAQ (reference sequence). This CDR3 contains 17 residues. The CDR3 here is CASSLGPGGRATGELFF. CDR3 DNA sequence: TGTGCTAGCAGCTTAGGCCCAGGGGGCCGAGCCACCGGGGAGCTGTTTTTT.

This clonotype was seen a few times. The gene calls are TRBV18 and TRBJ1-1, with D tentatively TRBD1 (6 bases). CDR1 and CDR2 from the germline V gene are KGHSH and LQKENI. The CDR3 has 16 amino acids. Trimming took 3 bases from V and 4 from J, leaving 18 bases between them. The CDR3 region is CASSPGSGGHSTEAFF. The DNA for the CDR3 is TGTGCCAGCTCACCGGGAAGCGGGGGGCATAGCACTGAAGCTTTCTTT.

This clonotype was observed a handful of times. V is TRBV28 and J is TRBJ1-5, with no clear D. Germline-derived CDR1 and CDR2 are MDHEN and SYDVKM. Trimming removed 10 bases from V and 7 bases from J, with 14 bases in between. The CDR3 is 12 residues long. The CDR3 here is CATDTRVQPQHF. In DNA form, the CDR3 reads TGTGCCACCGATACTCGGGTGCAGCCCCAGCATTTT.

The CDR3 loop reads CASSLSSVYNEQFF. For the CDR3, the DNA is TGTGCCAGCAGCTTAAGTTCTGTCTACAATGAGCAGTTCTTC. The V and J genes are TRBV7-2 and TRBJ2-1, with unresolved D. CDR3 length: 14 residues. The V and J ends lost 2 bases and 3 bases respectively, with 8 bases between them. Per the germline V gene, CDR1 is SGHTA and CDR2 is FQGNSA.

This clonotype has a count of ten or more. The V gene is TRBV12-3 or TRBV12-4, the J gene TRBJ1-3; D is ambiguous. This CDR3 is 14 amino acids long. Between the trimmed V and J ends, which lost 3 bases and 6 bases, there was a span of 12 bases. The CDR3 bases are TGTGCCAGCAGTTTGAGTACAGCGGCAAACACCATATATTTT. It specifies CASSLSTAANTIYF.

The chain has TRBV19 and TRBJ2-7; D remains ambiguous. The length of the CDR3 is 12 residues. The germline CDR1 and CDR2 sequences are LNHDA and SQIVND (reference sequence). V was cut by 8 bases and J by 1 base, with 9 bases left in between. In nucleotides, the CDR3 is TGTGCCAGTTCCGGACGATCCTACGAGCAGTACTTC. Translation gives CASSGRSYEQYF.

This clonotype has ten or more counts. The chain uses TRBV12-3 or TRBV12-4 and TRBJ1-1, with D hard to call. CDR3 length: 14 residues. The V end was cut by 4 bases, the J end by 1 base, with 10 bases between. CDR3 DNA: TGTGCCAGCAGTTCCCGACGTTCGAACACTGAAGCTTTCTTT. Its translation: CASSSRRSNTEAFF.

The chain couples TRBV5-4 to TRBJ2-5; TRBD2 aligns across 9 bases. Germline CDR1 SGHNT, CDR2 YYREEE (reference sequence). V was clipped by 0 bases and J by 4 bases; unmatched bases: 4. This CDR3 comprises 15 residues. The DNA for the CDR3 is TGTGCCAGCAGCTTGGGCGGGAGGGCCGGAGAGACCCAGTACTTC. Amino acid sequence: CASSLGGRAGETQYF.

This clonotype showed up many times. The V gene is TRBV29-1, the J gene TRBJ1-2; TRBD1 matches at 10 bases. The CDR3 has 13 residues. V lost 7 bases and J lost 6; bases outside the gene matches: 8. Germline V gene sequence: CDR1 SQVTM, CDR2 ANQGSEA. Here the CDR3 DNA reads TGCAGCGCCCCGCGACAGGGGGCTGATGGCTACACCTTC. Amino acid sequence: CSAPRQGADGYTF.

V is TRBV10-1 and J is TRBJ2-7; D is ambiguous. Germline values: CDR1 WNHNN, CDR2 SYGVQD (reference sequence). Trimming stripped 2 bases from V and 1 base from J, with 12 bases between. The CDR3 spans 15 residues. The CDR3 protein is CASSEGLVPSYEQYF. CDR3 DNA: TGCGCCAGCAGTGAGGGGCTAGTTCCTTCCTACGAGCAGTACTTC.

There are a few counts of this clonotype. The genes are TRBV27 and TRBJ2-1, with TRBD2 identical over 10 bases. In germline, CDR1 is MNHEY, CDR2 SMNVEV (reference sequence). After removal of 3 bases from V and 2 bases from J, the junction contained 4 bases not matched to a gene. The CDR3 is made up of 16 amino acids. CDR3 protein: CASSLSSGGAYNEQFF. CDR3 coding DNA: TGTGCCAGCAGTTTGTCGAGCGGGGGGGCCTACAATGAGCAGTTCTTC.

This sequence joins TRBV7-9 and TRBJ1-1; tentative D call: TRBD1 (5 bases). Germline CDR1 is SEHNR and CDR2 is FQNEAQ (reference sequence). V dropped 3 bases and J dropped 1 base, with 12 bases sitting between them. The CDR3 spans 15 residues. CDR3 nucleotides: TGTGCCAGCAGCTTCAGGGCAGCTACGAACACTGAAGCTTTCTTT. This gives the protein CASSFRAATNTEAFF.

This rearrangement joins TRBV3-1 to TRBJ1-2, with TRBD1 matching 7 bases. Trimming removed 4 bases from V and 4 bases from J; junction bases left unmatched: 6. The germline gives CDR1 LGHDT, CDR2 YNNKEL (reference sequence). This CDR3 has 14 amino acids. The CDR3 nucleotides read TGTGCCAGCAGCCGCGGGGACAGTTCCTATGGCTACACCTTC. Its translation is CASSRGDSSYGYTF.

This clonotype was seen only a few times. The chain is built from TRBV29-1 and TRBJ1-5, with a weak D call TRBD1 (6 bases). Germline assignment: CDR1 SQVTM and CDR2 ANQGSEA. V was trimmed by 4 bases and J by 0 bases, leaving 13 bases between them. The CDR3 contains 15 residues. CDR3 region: CSVAGHRDSNQPQHF. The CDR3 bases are TGCAGCGTTGCGGGACATCGAGATAGCAATCAGCCCCAGCATTTT.

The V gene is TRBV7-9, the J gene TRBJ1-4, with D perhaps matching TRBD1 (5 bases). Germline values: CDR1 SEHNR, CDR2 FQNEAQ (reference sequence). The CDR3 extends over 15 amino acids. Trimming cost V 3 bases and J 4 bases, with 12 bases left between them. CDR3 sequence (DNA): TGTGCCAGCAGCTTTTATGACAGAAATAATGAAAAACTGTTTTTT. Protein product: CASSFYDRNNEKLFF. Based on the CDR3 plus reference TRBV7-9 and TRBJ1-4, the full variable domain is DTGVSQNPRHKITKRGQNVTFRCDPISEHNRLYWYRQTLGQGPEFLTYFQNEAQLEKSRLLSDRFSAERPKGSFSTLEIQRTEQGDSAMYLCASSFYDRNNEKLFFGSGTQLSVL.

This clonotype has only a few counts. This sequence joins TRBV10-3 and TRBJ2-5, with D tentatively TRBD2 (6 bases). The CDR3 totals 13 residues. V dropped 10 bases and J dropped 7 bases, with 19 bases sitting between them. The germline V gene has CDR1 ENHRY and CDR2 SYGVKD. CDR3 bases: TGTGCCACCGGGCGGGGAGCCGAAGCGACCCAGTACTTC. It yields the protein CATGRGAEATQYF.

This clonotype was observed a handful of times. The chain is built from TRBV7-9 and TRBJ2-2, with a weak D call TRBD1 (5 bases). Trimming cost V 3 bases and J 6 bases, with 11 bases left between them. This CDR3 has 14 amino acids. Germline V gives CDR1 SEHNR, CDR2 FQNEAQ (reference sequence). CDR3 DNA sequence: TGTGCCAGCAGCTTCAGTTCAGGGTCCGGGGAGCTGTTTTTT. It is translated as CASSFSSGSGELFF.

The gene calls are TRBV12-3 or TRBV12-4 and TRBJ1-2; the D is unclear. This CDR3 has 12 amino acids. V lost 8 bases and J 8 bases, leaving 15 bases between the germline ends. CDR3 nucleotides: TGTGCCAGCGGAGTCTCCCCGGTCGGCTACACCTTC. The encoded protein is CASGVSPVGYTF.

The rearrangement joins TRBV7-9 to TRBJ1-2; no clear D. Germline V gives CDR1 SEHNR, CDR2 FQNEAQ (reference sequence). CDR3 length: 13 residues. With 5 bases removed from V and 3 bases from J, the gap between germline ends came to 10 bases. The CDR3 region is CASSRSRDYGYTF. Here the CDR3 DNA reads TGTGCCAGCAGCCGGAGCAGAGACTATGGCTACACCTTC. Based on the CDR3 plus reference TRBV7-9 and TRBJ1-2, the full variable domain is DTGVSQNPRHKITKRGQNVTFRCDPISEHNRLYWYRQTLGQGPEFLTYFQNEAQLEKSRLLSDRFSAERPKGSFSTLEIQRTEQGDSAMYLCASSRSRDYGYTFGSGTRLTVV.

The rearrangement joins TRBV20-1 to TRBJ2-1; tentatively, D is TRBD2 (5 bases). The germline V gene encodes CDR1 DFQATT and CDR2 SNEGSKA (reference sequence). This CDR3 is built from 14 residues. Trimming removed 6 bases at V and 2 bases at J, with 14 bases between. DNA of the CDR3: TGCAGTGCCACCGGGGAGTGGACCTACAATGAGCAGTTCTTC. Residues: CSATGEWTYNEQFF.

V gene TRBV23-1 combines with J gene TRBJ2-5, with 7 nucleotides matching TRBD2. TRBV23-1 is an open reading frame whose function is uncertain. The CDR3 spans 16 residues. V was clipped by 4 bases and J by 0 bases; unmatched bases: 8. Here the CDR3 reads CASSRLRDYDQETQYF. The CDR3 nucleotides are TGCGCCAGCAGTCGACTCCGGGACTACGACCAAGAGACCCAGTACTTC.

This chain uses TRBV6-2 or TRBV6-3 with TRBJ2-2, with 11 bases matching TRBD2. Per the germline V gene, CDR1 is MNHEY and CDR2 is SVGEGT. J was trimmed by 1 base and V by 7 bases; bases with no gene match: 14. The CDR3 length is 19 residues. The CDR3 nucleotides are TGTGCCAGCACTACGGCGCCTAGCGGGAGGAGAGAGAACACCGGGGAGCTGTTTTTT. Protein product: CASTTAPSGRRENTGELFF.

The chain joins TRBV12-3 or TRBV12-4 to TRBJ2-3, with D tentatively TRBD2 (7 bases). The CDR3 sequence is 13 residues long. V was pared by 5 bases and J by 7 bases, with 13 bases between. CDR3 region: CASSPGGEYTQYF. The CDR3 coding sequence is TGTGCCAGCAGTCCGGGGGGCGAGTATACGCAGTATTTT.

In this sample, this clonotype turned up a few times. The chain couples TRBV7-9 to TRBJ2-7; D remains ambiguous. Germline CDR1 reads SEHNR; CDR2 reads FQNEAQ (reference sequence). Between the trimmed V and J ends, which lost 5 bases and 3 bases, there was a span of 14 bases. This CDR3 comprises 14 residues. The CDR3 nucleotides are TGTGCCAGCAGCCCGAAGACGAATAACTACGAGCAGTACTTC. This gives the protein CASSPKTNNYEQYF.

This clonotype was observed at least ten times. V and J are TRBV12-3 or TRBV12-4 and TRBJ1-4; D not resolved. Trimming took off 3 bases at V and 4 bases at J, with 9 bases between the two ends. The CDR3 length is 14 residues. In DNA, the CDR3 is TGTGCCAGCAGTTTGAGGCAGAGTAATGAAAAACTGTTTTTT. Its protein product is CASSLRQSNEKLFF.

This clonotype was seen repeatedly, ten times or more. The CDR3 sequence: CASTDRIAKNIQYF. CDR3 in DNA: TGTGCCAGCACCGACAGGATAGCCAAAAACATTCAGTACTTC. This chain links TRBV6-2 or TRBV6-3 with TRBJ2-4; tentatively, D is TRBD1 (6 bases). The length of the CDR3 is 14 residues. The V gene lost 7 bases and the J gene lost 0 bases, with 10 bases spanning the gap. Germline V lookup: CDR1 MNHEY, CDR2 SVGEGT.